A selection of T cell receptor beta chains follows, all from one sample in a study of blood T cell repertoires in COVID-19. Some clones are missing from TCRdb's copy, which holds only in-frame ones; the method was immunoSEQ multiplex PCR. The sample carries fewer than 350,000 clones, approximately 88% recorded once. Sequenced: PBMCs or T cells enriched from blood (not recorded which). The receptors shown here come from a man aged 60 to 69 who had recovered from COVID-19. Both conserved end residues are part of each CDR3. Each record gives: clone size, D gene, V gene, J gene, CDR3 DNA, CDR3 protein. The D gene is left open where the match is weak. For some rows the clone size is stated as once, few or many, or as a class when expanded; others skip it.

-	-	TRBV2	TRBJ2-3	TGTGCCAGCTCTCGAGAGGGGGAGGATACGCAGTATTTT	CASSREGEDTQYF
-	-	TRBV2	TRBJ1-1	TGTGCCAGCAATGGGGAGCGGGGCACTGAAGCTTTCTTT	CASNGERGTEAFF
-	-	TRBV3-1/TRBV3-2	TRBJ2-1	TGTGCCAGCAGCCGGACTACGCATGAGCAGTTCTTC	CASSRTTHEQFF
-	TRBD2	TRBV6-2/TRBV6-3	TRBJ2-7	TGTGCCAGCAGTTACGGTCCGGGAGGGGCCTACGAGCAGTACTTC	CASSYGPGGAYEQYF
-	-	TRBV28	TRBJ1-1	TGTGCCAGCAGTTTTTCGACAGAGTTGGATGAAGCTTTCTTT	CASSFSTELDEAFF
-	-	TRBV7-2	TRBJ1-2	TGTGCCAGCAGCTTTGTCCTCAGGGGATTAGGCGGCTACACCTTC	CASSFVLRGLGGYTF
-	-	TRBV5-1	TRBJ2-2	TGCGCCAGCAGCTTGGGAAGCCCAAACACCGGGGAGCTGTTTTTT	CASSLGSPNTGELFF
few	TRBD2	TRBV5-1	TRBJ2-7	TGCGCCAGCAGCTTCGGGACTAGCGGTACCGAGCAGTACTTC	CASSFGTSGTEQYF
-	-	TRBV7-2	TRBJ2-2	TGTGCCAGCAGCCGGACTCTGAACACCGGGGAGCTGTTTTTT	CASSRTLNTGELFF
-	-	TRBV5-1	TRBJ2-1	TGCGCCAGCAGCTTGGGACTTGGGTCCTACAATGAGCAGTTCTTC	CASSLGLGSYNEQFF
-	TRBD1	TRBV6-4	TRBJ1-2	TGTGCCAGCAGTGACAGTGGACAGGGCAAAGATGGCTACACCTTC	CASSDSGQGKDGYTF
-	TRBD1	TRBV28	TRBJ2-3	TGTGCCAGCAGTTTCATGACAGGGCTAGGGACAGATACGCAGTATTTT	CASSFMTGLGTDTQYF
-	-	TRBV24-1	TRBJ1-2	TGTGCCACCAGTGATTTCCCCGACCCCGGGGGCTACACCTTC	CATSDFPDPGGYTF
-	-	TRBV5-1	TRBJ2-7	TGCGCCAGCAGCTTGGTTAGCGCGGCCTACGAGCAGTACTTC	CASSLVSAAYEQYF
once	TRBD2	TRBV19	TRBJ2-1	TGTGCCAGTAGACCTTTGCGGGGGAGAGGGGAGAATGAGCAGTTCTTC	CASRPLRGRGENEQFF
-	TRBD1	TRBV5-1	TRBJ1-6	TGCGCCAGCAGCGCTCGGTCAGGGGGAGGTAATTCACCCCTCCACTTT	CASSARSGGGNSPLHF
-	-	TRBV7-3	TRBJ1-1	TGTGCCAGCAGCATACAGGGCGACACTGAAGCTTTCTTT	CASSIQGDTEAFF
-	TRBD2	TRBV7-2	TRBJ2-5	TGTGCCAGCAGCTTAGCGGGCGGGAGTATTGAGACCCAGTACTTC	CASSLAGGSIETQYF
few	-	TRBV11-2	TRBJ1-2	TGTGCCAGCACCCCCCGGGGACAAGCCTTGAACTATGGCTACACCTTC	CASTPRGQALNYGYTF
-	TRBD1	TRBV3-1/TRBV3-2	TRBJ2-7	TGTGCCAGCAGCCAAGGATGGGGGGACAGGGGTTACTTC	CASSQGWGDRGYF
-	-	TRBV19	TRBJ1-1	TGTGCCAGTTGGGGGGGGCGCGAGAACACTGAAGCTTTCTTT	CASWGGRENTEAFF
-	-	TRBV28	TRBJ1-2	TGTGCCAGCATAGAAGGGGCGAAGGGCTACACCTTC	CASIEGAKGYTF